The count of the clone carrying this TCR beta chain is one. The antigen is unknown. One junction end disagrees with the germline gene, perhaps due to a read error. This record comes from a study of T cell responses to AZD1222 COVID-19 vaccine. Points from the study as a whole: Nearly half of the spike-specific TCRs reportedly recognize variant regions that carry no mutations. Two AZD1222 doses significantly raised spike-specific TCR breadth and depth over controls. Dominant CD4 TCR responses targeted spike regions 160-218 and 743-854.

Sequencing was performed with immunoSEQ multiplex PCR; in TCRdb, only in-frame clones are kept and a portion is missing. The sample yields over 95,000 clones, approximately 90% seen once. This TCR was recovered from an adult in good health. This material consisted of peripheral blood, taken on day 0 of AZD1222 vaccination.

The CDR3 coding sequence is TGTGCCAGCAGTTTTCGAGAGGTTCTCGCGCATTTT. Translation: CASSFREVLAHF. The chain is built from TRBV12-3 or TRBV12-4 and TRBJ2-3, with D unresolved. This CDR3 comprises 12 residues.